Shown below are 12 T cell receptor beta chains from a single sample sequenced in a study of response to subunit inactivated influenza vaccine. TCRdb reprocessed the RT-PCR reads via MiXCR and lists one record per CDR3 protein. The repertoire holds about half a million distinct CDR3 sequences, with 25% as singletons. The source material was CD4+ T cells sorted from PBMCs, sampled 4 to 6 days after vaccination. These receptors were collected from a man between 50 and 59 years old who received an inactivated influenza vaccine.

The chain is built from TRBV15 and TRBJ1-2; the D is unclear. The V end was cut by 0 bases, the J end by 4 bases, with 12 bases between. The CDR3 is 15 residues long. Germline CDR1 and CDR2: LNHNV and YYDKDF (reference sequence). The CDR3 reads CATSRDRRGSYGYTF. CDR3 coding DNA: TGTGCCACCAGCAGAGATCGCCGGGGATCCTATGGCTACACCTTC.

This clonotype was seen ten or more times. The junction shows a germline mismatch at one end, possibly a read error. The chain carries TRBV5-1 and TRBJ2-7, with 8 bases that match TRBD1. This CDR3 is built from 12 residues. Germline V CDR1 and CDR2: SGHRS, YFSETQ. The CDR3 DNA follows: TGTGCCAGCAGTTCAGGGGGCGGCGAGCAGTACTTC. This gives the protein CASSSGGGEQYF.

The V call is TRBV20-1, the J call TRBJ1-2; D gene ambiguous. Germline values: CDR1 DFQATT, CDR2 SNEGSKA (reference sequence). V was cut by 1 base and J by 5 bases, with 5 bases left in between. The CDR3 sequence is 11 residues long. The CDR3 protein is CSARGDYGYTF. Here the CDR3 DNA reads TGCAGTGCTAGAGGGGATTATGGCTACACCTTC.

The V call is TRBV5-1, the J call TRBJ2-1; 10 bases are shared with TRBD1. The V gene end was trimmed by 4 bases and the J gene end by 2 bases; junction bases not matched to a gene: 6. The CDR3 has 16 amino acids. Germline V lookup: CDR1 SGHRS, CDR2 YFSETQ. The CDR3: CASSTRTGGAYNEQFF. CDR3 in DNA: TGCGCCAGCAGCACCAGGACAGGGGGGGCCTACAATGAGCAGTTCTTC.

As DNA, the CDR3 is TGCAGTGCTAGAGATAGCGGGACCCACACAGATACGCAGTATTTT. Protein: CSARDSGTHTDTQYF. V is TRBV20-1 and J is TRBJ2-3; 8 nucleotides align to TRBD2. Germline-derived CDR1 and CDR2 are DFQATT and SNEGSKA (reference sequence). The CDR3 length is 15 residues. V gave up 0 bases and J gave up 2 bases; unmatched junction bases: 4.

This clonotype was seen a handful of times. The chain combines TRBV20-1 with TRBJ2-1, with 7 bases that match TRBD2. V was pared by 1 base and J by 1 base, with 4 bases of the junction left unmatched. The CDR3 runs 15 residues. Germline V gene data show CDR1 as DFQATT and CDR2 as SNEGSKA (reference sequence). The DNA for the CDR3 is TGCAGTGCTAGAGTTCCAGCGGGATCCTACAATGAGCAGTTCTTC. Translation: CSARVPAGSYNEQFF.

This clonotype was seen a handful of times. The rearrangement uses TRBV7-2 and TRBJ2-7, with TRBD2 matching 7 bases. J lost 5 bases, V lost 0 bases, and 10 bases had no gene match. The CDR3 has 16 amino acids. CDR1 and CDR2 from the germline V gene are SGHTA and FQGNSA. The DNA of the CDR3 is TGTGCCAGCAGCTTAGCGGCGGGGGTTAATGAGGACGAGCAGTACTTC. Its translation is CASSLAAGVNEDEQYF.

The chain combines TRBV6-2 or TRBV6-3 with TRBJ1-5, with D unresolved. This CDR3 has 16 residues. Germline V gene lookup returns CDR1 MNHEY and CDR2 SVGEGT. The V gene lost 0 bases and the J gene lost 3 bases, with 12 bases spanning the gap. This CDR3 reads CASSYSPRGYNQPQHF. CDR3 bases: TGTGCCAGCAGTTACTCGCCTAGAGGGTACAATCAGCCCCAGCATTTT.

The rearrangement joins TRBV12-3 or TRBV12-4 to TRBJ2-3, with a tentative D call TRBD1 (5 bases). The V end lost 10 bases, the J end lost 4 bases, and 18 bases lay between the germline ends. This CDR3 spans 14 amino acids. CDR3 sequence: CATGTQAGSDTQYF. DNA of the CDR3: TGTGCCACCGGTACACAGGCTGGGTCAGATACGCAGTATTTT.

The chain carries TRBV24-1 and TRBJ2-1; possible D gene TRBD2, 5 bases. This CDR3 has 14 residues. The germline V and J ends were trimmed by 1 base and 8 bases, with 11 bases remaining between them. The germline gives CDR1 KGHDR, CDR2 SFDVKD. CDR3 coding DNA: TGTGCCACCAGTGATTTTACGCAGAGGGATGAGCAGTTCTTC. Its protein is CATSDFTQRDEQFF.

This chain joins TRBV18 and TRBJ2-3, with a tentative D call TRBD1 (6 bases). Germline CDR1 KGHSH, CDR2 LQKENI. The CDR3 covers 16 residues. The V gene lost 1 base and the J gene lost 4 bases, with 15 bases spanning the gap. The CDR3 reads CASSPLGANRADTQYF. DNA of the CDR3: TGTGCCAGCTCACCACTGGGGGCTAATCGGGCAGATACGCAGTATTTT.

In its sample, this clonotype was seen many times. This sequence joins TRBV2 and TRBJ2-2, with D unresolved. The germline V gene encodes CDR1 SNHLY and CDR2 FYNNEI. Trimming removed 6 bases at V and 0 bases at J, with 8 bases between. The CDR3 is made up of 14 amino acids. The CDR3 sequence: CASRRTTNTGELFF. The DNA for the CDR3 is TGTGCCAGCAGAAGGACGACGAACACCGGGGAGCTGTTTTTT.